What follows are 18 T cell receptor beta chains derived from one specimen sequenced in a study of metastatic and nonmetastatic thyroid tumors. None of the patients had undergone any treatment ahead of thyroid surgery. TCRdb reanalyzed the PCR reads via MiXCR. The sample shows about 35,000 clones, roughly a sixth of them seen only once. Sequenced: blood. The source is a male donor with papillary thyroid cancer or a benign thyroid nodule (not recorded which). Some clones in this sample may be carry-over from other donors' samples.

This clone occurred many times. The chain couples TRBV5-1 to TRBJ2-3; D call uncertain. This CDR3 comprises 14 residues. Trimming stripped 0 bases from V and 4 bases from J, with 9 bases between. Germline-derived CDR1 and CDR2 are SGHRS and YFSETQ. The CDR3 region has the DNA TGCGCCAGCAGCTTGGTCCTTTTGTCAGATACGCAGTATTTT. Translating it yields CASSLVLLSDTQYF.

The chain combines TRBV6-2 or TRBV6-3 with TRBJ2-7; D may be TRBD2 (5 bases). The CDR3 extends over 16 amino acids. Germline V gene lookup returns CDR1 MNHEY and CDR2 SVGEGT. Trimming shortened V by 6 bases and J by 2 bases, and 20 bases separated the two germline ends. The CDR3 protein is CASSRLSVGLTYEQYF. In nucleotides, the CDR3 is TGTGCCAGCAGCCGCCTTAGCGTGGGCCTCACCTACGAGCAGTACTTC.

This clone was seen ten or more times. V is TRBV27 and J is TRBJ1-4, with 8 positions matching TRBD1. The junction had 7 bases not matched to a gene; V was cut back by 5 bases and J by 8 bases. From germline, CDR1 is MNHEY and CDR2 SMNVEV (reference sequence). The CDR3 is 14 amino acids. Here the CDR3 reads CASSTGQGWEKLFF. CDR3 bases: TGTGCCAGCAGTACCGGACAGGGTTGGGAAAAACTGTTTTTT.

This clone has ten or more counts. DNA of the CDR3: TGTGCCAGCAGTTTAATGGTGAACACTGAAGCTTTCTTT. The encoded protein is CASSLMVNTEAFF. The rearrangement joins TRBV12-3 or TRBV12-4 to TRBJ1-1; no reliable D call. V gave up 2 bases and J gave up 0 bases, with 4 bases separating them. CDR3 length: 13 residues.

A remark on this clone: Mismatch with germline at one junction end may stem from a read error. V gene TRBV28 combines with J gene TRBJ2-2, with D possibly TRBD1 on 6 matching bases. The CDR3 consists of 16 residues. Germline CDR1 reads MDHEN; CDR2 reads SYDVKM. The CDR3 DNA follows: TGTGCCAGCAGTTCCCCCGGGACACCGAACACCGGGGAGCTTTTTTTT. Translation: CASSSPGTPNTGELFF.

This clone was recorded at least ten times. The V call is TRBV12-3 or TRBV12-4, the J call TRBJ1-1; no definite D call. This CDR3 is built from 12 residues. V was clipped by 3 bases and J by 5 bases, with 7 bases between them. CDR3 sequence reads: CASSFGRTEAFF. CDR3 sequence (DNA): TGTGCCAGCAGTTTCGGCAGGACTGAAGCTTTCTTT.

This clone was seen many times. V usage is TRBV3-1 and J usage is TRBJ2-5; D may be TRBD2 (6 bases). Germline V gene sequence: CDR1 LGHDT, CDR2 YNNKEL (reference sequence). Deletions cut 1 base from V and 2 bases from J, with 14 bases between. The CDR3 contains 16 residues. As DNA, the CDR3 is TGTGCCAGCAGCCAAGCCAGGGCTAGCGTACAAGAGACCCAGTACTTC. Translating gives CASSQARASVQETQYF.

With regard to this clone: A much larger clone differs by one base, so this may be a read error. V is TRBV15 and J is TRBJ1-4; 12 nucleotides line up with TRBD1. V lost 7 bases to trimming and J lost 7 bases; unmatched junction nucleotides: 4. CDR1 and CDR2 (germline): LNHNV, YYDKDF (reference sequence). The CDR3 extends over 14 amino acids. CDR3 region: CATIGGQGAEKLFF. CDR3 DNA sequence: TGTGCCACCATCGGGGGACAGGGGGCTGAAAAACTGTTTTTT.

The table lists this clone with many counts. The chain recombines TRBV20-1 with TRBJ2-1; 9 nucleotides align to TRBD1. The J segment lost 5 bases and the V segment lost 3 bases, leaving 11 bases of the junction unmatched. Germline CDR1 and CDR2: DFQATT and SNEGSKA (reference sequence). The CDR3 is 16 amino acids. The CDR3 sequence: CSASVYGQGPNNEQFF. CDR3 DNA sequence: TGCAGTGCTAGCGTGTACGGACAGGGGCCCAACAATGAGCAGTTCTTC.

This clone was detected ten times or more. The genes are TRBV4-1 and TRBJ2-1, with TRBD2 identical over 8 bases. Germline CDR1 and CDR2: MGHRA and YSYEKL. The length of the CDR3 is 15 residues. Unmatched junction bases numbered 2, after V lost 0 bases and J lost 4 bases. In nucleotides, the CDR3 is TGCGCCAGCAGCCAAGAAGCGGGAGCGTACAATGAGCAGTTCTTC. This encodes CASSQEAGAYNEQFF.

This clone was seen many times. Other nucleotide sequences in the sample specify the same CDR3. V usage is TRBV20-1 and J usage is TRBJ2-7; TRBD1 is a possible D gene (6 bases). Germline V lookup: CDR1 DFQATT, CDR2 SNEGSKA (reference sequence). Trimming left V 5 bases short and J 4 bases short, with 18 bases between. CDR3 size: 14 residues. For the CDR3, the DNA is TGCAGTGCTTTACAATGGGACACCCTTTACGAGCAGTACTTC. This gives the protein CSALQWDTLYEQYF.

The chain has TRBV6-1 and TRBJ1-5; 10 bases fit TRBD1. This CDR3 has 16 amino acids. CDR1 and CDR2 (germline): MNHNS, SASEGT. Losses at the gene ends were 4 bases for V and 5 bases for J; bases not matched to a gene: 8. DNA of the CDR3: TGTGCCAGCAGTGGTTACGGGGACAGGGGTGATCAGCCCCAGCATTTT. Protein: CASSGYGDRGDQPQHF.

This clone was counted many times. The CDR3 reads CASFGSLQGTKHEQYF. The CDR3 nucleotides are TGTGCCAGCTTCGGATCCCTCCAGGGTACGAAGCACGAGCAGTACTTC. The rearrangement links TRBV2 to TRBJ2-7; D is perhaps TRBD1 (5 bases). The V and J ends lost 8 bases and 5 bases respectively, with 25 bases between them. The germline CDR1 and CDR2 sequences are SNHLY and FYNNEI. The CDR3 has 16 amino acids.

The table lists this clone with many counts. A much larger clonotype is one base distant, so this may be a read error. This specimen includes other DNA sequences encoding the same CDR3. The gene calls are TRBV12-3 or TRBV12-4 and TRBJ1-1, with D unclear. The V end was cut by 6 bases, the J end by 0 bases, with 8 bases between. The CDR3 sequence is 13 residues long. The CDR3 DNA follows: TGTGCCAGCAGACCTCTAATGAACACTGAAGCTTTCTTT. Its translation: CASRPLMNTEAFF.

The V gene is TRBV12-3 or TRBV12-4, the J gene TRBJ1-4; D gene uncertain. V lost 6 bases and J lost 14, with 16 bases in between. The CDR3 totals 12 residues. The CDR3 spells CASSPEFANLFF. The CDR3 DNA sequence: TGTGCCAGCAGCCCTGAGTTTGCAAATCTGTTTTTT.

The table lists this clone with a count of one. The chain couples TRBV19 to TRBJ2-6; TRBD2 matches at 10 bases. Germline lookup yields CDR1 LNHDA and CDR2 SQIVND (reference sequence). The CDR3 length is 18 residues. V trimming: 8 bases; J trimming: 0 bases; junction bases outside the gene matches: 10. The CDR3: CASAPTSGFRSGANVLTF. The CDR3 bases are TGTGCCAGTGCCCCGACTAGCGGGTTCCGCTCTGGGGCCAACGTCCTGACTTTC.

The CDR3: CASSPRVGTYEQYF. DNA for the CDR3: TGTGCCAGCAGCCCAAGGGTGGGAACCTACGAGCAGTACTTC. V and J are TRBV7-9 and TRBJ2-7; D unresolved. Trimming took 5 bases from V and 2 from J, leaving 13 bases between them. This CDR3 contains 14 residues. CDR1 SEHNR and CDR2 FQNEAQ come from the germline V gene (reference sequence). The full variable domain, its missing parts supplied by reference TRBV7-9 and TRBJ2-7, is DTGVSQNPRHKITKRGQNVTFRCDPISEHNRLYWYRQTLGQGPEFLTYFQNEAQLEKSRLLSDRFSAERPKGSFSTLEIQRTEQGDSAMYLCASSPRVGTYEQYFGPGTRLTVT.

The CDR3 is CSARTANYGYTF. In DNA, the CDR3 is TGCAGTGCCAGGACGGCCAACTATGGCTACACCTTC. The chain links TRBV20-1 to TRBJ1-2; D is undetermined. The CDR3 loop spans 12 amino acids. From germline, CDR1 is DFQATT and CDR2 SNEGSKA (reference sequence). V lost 6 bases and J lost 2, with 10 bases in between.